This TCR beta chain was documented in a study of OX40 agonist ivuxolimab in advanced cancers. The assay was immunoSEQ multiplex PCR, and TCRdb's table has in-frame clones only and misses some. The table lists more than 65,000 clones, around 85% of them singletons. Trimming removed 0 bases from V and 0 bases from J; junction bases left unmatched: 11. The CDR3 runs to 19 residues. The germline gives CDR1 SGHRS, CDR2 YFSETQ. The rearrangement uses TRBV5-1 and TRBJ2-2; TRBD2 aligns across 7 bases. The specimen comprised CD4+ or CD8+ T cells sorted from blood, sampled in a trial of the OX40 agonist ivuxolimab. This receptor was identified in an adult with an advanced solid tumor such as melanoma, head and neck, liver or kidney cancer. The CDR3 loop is CASSLGIAGLYSNTGELFF. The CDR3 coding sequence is TGCGCCAGCAGCTTGGGTATAGCGGGCTTATACTCGAACACCGGGGAGCTGTTTTTT.